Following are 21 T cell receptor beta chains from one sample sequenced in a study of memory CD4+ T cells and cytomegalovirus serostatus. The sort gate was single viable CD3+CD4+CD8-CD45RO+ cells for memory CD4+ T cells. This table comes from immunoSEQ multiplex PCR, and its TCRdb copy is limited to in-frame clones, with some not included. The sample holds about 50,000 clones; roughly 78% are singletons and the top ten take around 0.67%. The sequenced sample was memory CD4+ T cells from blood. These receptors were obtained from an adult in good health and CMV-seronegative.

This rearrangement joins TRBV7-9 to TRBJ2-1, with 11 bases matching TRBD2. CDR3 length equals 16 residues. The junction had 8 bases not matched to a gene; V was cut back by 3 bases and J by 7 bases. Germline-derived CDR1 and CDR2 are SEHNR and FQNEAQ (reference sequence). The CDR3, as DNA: TGTGCCAGCAGCTTCTTAGCGGGAGGGCCGGGAAATGAGCAGTTCTTC. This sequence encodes CASSFLAGGPGNEQFF.

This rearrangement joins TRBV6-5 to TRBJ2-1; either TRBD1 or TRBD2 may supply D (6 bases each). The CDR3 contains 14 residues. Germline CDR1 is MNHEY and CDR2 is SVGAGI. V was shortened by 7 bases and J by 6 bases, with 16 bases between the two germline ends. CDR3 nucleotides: TGTGCCAGCAAAGGGGGGTGGGGAGGCAATGAGCAGTTCTTC. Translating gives CASKGGWGGNEQFF.

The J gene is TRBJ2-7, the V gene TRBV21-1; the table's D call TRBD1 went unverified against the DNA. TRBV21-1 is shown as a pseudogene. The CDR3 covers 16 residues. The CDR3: CASNVRGRTAEYEQYF. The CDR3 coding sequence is TGTGCCAGCAATGTAAGGGGGCGGACAGCCGAATACGAGCAGTACTTC.

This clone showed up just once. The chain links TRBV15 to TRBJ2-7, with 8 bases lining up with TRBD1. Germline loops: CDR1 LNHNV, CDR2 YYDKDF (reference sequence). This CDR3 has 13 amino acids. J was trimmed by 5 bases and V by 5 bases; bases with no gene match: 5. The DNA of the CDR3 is TGTGCCACCAGCGGAAGGACAGGGAACGAGCAGTACTTC. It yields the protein CATSGRTGNEQYF.

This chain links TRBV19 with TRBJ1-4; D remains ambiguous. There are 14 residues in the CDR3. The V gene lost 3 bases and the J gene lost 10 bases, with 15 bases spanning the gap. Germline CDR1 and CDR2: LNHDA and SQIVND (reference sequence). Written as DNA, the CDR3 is TGTGCCAGTAGTATTCCGGACTCGGCGGGAAAACTGTTTTTT. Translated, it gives CASSIPDSAGKLFF. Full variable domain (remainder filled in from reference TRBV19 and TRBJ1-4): DGGITQSPKYLFRKEGQNVTLSCEQNLNHDAMYWYRQDPGQGLRLIYYSQIVNDFQKGDIAEGYSVSREKKESFPLTVTSAQKNPTAFYLCASSIPDSAGKLFFGSGTQLSVL.

CDR3 region: CASSNQQGAKNIQYF. The CDR3 nucleotides are TGTGCCAGCAGCAATCAACAGGGAGCCAAAAACATTCAGTACTTC. The chain has TRBV7-9 and TRBJ2-4; TRBD1 might be the D (6 bases). V lost 5 bases to trimming and J lost 0 bases, with 11 bases between them. CDR3 size: 15 residues. Germline values: CDR1 SEHNR, CDR2 FQNEAQ (reference sequence).

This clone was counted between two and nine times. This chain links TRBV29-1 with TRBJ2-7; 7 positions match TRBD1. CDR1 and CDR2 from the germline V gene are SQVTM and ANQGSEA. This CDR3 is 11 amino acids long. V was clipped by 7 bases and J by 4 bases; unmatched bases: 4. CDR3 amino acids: CSGQGGYEQYF. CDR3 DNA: TGCAGCGGACAGGGTGGGTACGAGCAGTACTTC.

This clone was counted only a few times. CDR3 in amino acids: CASSPTGRNTEAFF. The DNA of the CDR3 is TGTGCCAGCAGTCCGACAGGGAGGAACACTGAAGCTTTCTTT. The chain has TRBV6-6 and TRBJ1-1; 7 bases are a match to TRBD1. This CDR3 spans 14 amino acids. V was pared by 5 bases and J by 1 base, with 4 bases of the junction left unmatched. Germline-derived CDR1 and CDR2 are MNHNY and SVGAGI (reference sequence).

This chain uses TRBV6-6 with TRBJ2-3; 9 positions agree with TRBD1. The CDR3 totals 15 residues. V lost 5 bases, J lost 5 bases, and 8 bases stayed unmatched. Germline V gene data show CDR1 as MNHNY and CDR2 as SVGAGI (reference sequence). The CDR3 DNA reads TGTGCCAGCAGTCAAGGACAGGGGATGAGAGATACGCAGTATTTT. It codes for CASSQGQGMRDTQYF.

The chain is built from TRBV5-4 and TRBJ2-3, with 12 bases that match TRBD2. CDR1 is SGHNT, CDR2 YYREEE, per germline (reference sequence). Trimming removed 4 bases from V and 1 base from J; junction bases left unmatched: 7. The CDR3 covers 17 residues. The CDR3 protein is CASSLLAGGARTDTQYF. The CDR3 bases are TGTGCCAGCAGCCTTCTAGCGGGAGGGGCCCGCACAGATACGCAGTATTTT.

The CDR3 DNA reads TGTGCCAGCAGCCGGGACAGTGGAGGGGCTCAGCCCCAGCATTTT. This codes for CASSRDSGGAQPQHF. The rearrangement uses TRBV5-5 and TRBJ1-5; TRBD1 matches 7 bases. Germline assignment: CDR1 SGHKS and CDR2 YYEKEE (reference sequence). V gave up 4 bases and J gave up 6 bases; unmatched junction bases: 10. There are 15 residues in the CDR3.

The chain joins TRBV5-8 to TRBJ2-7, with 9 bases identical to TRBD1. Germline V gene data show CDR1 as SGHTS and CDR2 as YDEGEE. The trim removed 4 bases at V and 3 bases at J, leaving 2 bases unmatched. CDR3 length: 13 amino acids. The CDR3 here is CASSRTGDYEQYF. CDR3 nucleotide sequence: TGTGCCAGCAGCAGGACAGGGGACTACGAGCAGTACTTC.

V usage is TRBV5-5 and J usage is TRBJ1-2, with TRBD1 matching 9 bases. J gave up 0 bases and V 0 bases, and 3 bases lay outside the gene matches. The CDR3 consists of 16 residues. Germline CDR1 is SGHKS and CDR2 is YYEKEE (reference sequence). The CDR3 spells CASSLGDRVANYGYTF. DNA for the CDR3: TGTGCCAGCAGCTTGGGGGACAGGGTCGCTAACTATGGCTACACCTTC.

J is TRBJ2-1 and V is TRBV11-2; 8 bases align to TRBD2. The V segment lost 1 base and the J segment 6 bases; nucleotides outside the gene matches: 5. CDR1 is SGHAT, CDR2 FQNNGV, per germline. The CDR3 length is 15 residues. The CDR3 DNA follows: TGTGCCAGCAGCTTAGCGGGGGCGGGAGGCAATGAGCAGTTCTTC. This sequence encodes CASSLAGAGGNEQFF.

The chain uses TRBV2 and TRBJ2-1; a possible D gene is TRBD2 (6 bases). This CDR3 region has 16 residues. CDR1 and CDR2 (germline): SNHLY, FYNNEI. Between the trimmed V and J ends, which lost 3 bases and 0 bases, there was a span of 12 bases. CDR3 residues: CASSDLADPSYNEQFF. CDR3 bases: TGTGCCAGCAGTGATTTAGCGGACCCCTCCTACAATGAGCAGTTCTTC.

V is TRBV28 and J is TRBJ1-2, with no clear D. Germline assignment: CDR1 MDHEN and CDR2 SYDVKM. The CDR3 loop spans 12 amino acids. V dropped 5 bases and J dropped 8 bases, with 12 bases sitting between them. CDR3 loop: CASSPLTGGYTF. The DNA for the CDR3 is TGTGCCAGCAGTCCCCTAACCGGGGGCTACACCTTC.

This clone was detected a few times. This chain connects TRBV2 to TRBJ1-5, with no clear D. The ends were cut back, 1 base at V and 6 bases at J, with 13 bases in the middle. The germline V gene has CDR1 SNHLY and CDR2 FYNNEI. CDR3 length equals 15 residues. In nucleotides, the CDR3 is TGTGCCAGCAGTGAAGGGGCTGGGATGGGTCAGCCCCAGCATTTT. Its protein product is CASSEGAGMGQPQHF. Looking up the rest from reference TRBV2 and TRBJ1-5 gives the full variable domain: EPEVTQTPSHQVTQMGQEVILRCVPISNHLYFYWYRQILGQKVEFLVSFYNNEISEKSEIFDDQFSVERPDGSNFTLKIRSTKLEDSAMYFCASSEGAGMGQPQHFGDGTRLSIL.

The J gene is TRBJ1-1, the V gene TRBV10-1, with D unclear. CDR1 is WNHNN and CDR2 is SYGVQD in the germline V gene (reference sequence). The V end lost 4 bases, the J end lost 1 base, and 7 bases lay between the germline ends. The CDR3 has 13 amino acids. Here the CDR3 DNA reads TGCGCCAGCAGTGGGCCGACGAACACTGAAGCTTTCTTT. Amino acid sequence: CASSGPTNTEAFF.

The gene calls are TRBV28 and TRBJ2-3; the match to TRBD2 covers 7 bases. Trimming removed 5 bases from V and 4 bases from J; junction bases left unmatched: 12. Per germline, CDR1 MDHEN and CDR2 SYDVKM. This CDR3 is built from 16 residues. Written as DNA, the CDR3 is TGTGCCAGCAGTCCCCGGGGCCTAGCGGTGTCAGATACGCAGTATTTT. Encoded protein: CASSPRGLAVSDTQYF.

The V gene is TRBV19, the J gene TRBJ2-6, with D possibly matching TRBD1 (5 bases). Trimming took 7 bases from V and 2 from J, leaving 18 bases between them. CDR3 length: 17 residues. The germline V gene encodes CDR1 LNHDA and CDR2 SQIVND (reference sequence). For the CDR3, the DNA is TGTGCCAGTACCCCTCCGAAGGGGATGCCTGGGGCCAACGTCCTGACTTTC. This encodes CASTPPKGMPGANVLTF.

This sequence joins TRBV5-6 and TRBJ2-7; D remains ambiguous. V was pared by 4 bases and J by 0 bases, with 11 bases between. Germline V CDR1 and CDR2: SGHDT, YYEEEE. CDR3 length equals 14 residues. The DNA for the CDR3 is TGTGCCAGCAGCGGCGGTTTTAGCTCCTACGAGCAGTACTTC. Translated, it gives CASSGGFSSYEQYF.